This is a list of T cell receptor beta chains from one sample in a study of OX40 agonist ivuxolimab in advanced cancers. The repertoire was sequenced with immunoSEQ multiplex PCR; TCRdb's copy has only in-frame clones and lacks some. The profile shows about 79,000 clones, 88% of them singletons. The sequencing used CD4+ or CD8+ T cells sorted from blood, collected in a trial of the OX40 agonist ivuxolimab. These receptors all stem from an adult with an advanced solid tumor such as melanoma, head and neck, liver or kidney cancer. The CDR3 runs from the conserved cysteine through the conserved F or W. A D gene is named only where the DNA matches it firmly. Clone size appears in some rows only: once, few, many, or a class for an expanded clone.

v_call: TRBV5-5
j_call: TRBJ1-1
cdr3_length: 14
clone_size: .
d_call: .
cdr3_nt: TGTGCCAGCAGCTGGGGACAATCGAACACTGAAGCTTTCTTT
cdr3_aa: CASSWGQSNTEAFF

v_call: TRBV27
j_call: TRBJ2-7
cdr3_length: 13
clone_size: .
d_call: .
cdr3_nt: TGTGCCAGCAGTTTTCAGATGAGGGGCGAGCAGTACTTC
cdr3_aa: CASSFQMRGEQYF

v_call: TRBV4-2
j_call: TRBJ2-5
cdr3_length: 15
clone_size: .
d_call: .
cdr3_nt: TGTGCCAGCAGCCAAGAGGGAGGCCCCCAAGAGACCCAGTACTTC
cdr3_aa: CASSQEGGPQETQYF

v_call: TRBV30
j_call: TRBJ1-1
cdr3_length: 12
clone_size: .
d_call: .
cdr3_nt: TGTGCCTGGAGTCCACAGTACGATGAAGCTTTCTTT
cdr3_aa: CAWSPQYDEAFF

v_call: TRBV18
j_call: TRBJ1-5
cdr3_length: 13
clone_size: .
d_call: .
cdr3_nt: TGTGCCAGCTCACCCACAGTCGATCAGCCCCAGCATTTT
cdr3_aa: CASSPTVDQPQHF

v_call: TRBV7-9
j_call: TRBJ2-1
cdr3_length: 15
clone_size: .
d_call: TRBD2
cdr3_nt: TGTGCCAGCAGCTTTAGGACTAGCGGAGGGGTTGAGCAGTTCTTC
cdr3_aa: CASSFRTSGGVEQFF

v_call: TRBV19
j_call: TRBJ2-1
cdr3_length: 13
clone_size: once
d_call: TRBD2
cdr3_nt: TGTGCCAGTAGACTAGCGGGAGGTCTCGAGCAGTTCTTC
cdr3_aa: CASRLAGGLEQFF

v_call: TRBV10-2
j_call: TRBJ1-1
cdr3_length: 15
clone_size: .
d_call: TRBD1
cdr3_nt: TGCGCCAGCAGTGATTGGGACAGAATGAACACTGAAGCTTTCTTT
cdr3_aa: CASSDWDRMNTEAFF

v_call: TRBV7-8
j_call: TRBJ1-3
cdr3_length: 15
clone_size: .
d_call: .
cdr3_nt: TGTGCCAGCAGCACCAGGGGAATAAGTGGAAACACCATATATTTT
cdr3_aa: CASSTRGISGNTIYF

v_call: TRBV5-1
j_call: TRBJ2-1
cdr3_length: 14
clone_size: .
d_call: .
cdr3_nt: TGCGCCAGCAGCTTATCGACAGGGGAGGGTGAGCAGTTCTTC
cdr3_aa: CASSLSTGEGEQFF

v_call: TRBV18
j_call: TRBJ1-2
cdr3_length: 16
clone_size: .
d_call: .
cdr3_nt: TGTGCCAGCTCACTTCAGGGACCACAGGCCAACTATGGCTACACCTTC
cdr3_aa: CASSLQGPQANYGYTF

v_call: TRBV6-1
j_call: TRBJ1-3
cdr3_length: 13
clone_size: .
d_call: .
cdr3_nt: TGTGCCAGCAGTGATGTGGGGGGAAACACCATATATTTT
cdr3_aa: CASSDVGGNTIYF

v_call: TRBV6-5
j_call: TRBJ2-1
cdr3_length: 14
clone_size: .
d_call: TRBD2
cdr3_nt: TGTGCCAGCAGTTATGCTAGCGGAGACAATGAGCAGTTCTTC
cdr3_aa: CASSYASGDNEQFF

v_call: TRBV4-1
j_call: TRBJ2-7
cdr3_length: 17
clone_size: .
d_call: TRBD2
cdr3_nt: TGCGCCAGCAGCCACGGACTAGGGAAGGACCCCTCCTACGAGCAGTACTTC
cdr3_aa: CASSHGLGKDPSYEQYF

v_call: TRBV6-6
j_call: TRBJ2-7
cdr3_length: 15
clone_size: few
d_call: TRBD1
cdr3_nt: TGTGCCAGCAGGCCTAGACAGGGACGTTCCTACGAGCAGTACTTC
cdr3_aa: CASRPRQGRSYEQYF

v_call: TRBV4-1
j_call: TRBJ1-3
cdr3_length: 16
clone_size: .
d_call: .
cdr3_nt: TGCGCCAGCAGCCAAGAGACGGGGGCGAGGGGAAACACCATATATTTT
cdr3_aa: CASSQETGARGNTIYF

v_call: TRBV6-5
j_call: TRBJ1-2
cdr3_length: 13
clone_size: .
d_call: .
cdr3_nt: TGTGCCAGCAGTGCGACAGGACACTATGGCTACACCTTC
cdr3_aa: CASSATGHYGYTF

v_call: TRBV6-5
j_call: TRBJ1-1
cdr3_length: 12
clone_size: .
d_call: .
cdr3_nt: TGTGCCAGCAGTTCCCCGGGGGGGGATGCTTTCTTT
cdr3_aa: CASSSPGGDAFF

v_call: TRBV7-2
j_call: TRBJ2-7
cdr3_length: 13
clone_size: .
d_call: TRBD2
cdr3_nt: TGTGCCAGCAGCTTACAGCGGGAAGACGAGCAGTACTTC
cdr3_aa: CASSLQREDEQYF

v_call: TRBV6-1
j_call: TRBJ2-5
cdr3_length: 15
clone_size: few
d_call: TRBD2
cdr3_nt: TGTGCCAGCAGTGAAGGGACTAGCGGACAAGAGACCCAGTACTTC
cdr3_aa: CASSEGTSGQETQYF

v_call: TRBV28
j_call: TRBJ2-7
cdr3_length: 13
clone_size: once
d_call: TRBD2
cdr3_nt: TGTGCCAGCAGTTTGGGCGGGAGGGACGAGCAGTACTTC
cdr3_aa: CASSLGGRDEQYF

v_call: TRBV9
j_call: TRBJ2-3
cdr3_length: 19
clone_size: .
d_call: TRBD2
cdr3_nt: TGTGCCAGCAGCGCGACGGGACTAGCGGCGATATCTAGCACAGATACGCAGTATTTT
cdr3_aa: CASSATGLAAISSTDTQYF

v_call: TRBV5-1
j_call: TRBJ2-1
cdr3_length: 16
clone_size: once
d_call: .
cdr3_nt: TGCGCCAGCAGCTTGGGAGGGACCACGGTGGGCGATGAGCAGTTCTTC
cdr3_aa: CASSLGGTTVGDEQFF

v_call: TRBV5-1
j_call: TRBJ1-4
cdr3_length: 13
clone_size: .
d_call: .
cdr3_nt: TGCGCCAGCAGCTTGGCTTGGAATGAAAAACTGTTTTTT
cdr3_aa: CASSLAWNEKLFF

v_call: TRBV6-1
j_call: TRBJ1-3
cdr3_length: 14
clone_size: .
d_call: .
cdr3_nt: TGTGCCAGCAGTGAAGGGGGCTCTGGAAACACCATATATTTT
cdr3_aa: CASSEGGSGNTIYF

v_call: TRBV10-3
j_call: TRBJ1-3
cdr3_length: 14
clone_size: .
d_call: .
cdr3_nt: TGTGCCATCAACGACGGATACTCTGGAAACACCATATATTTT
cdr3_aa: CAINDGYSGNTIYF

v_call: TRBV6-4
j_call: TRBJ2-3
cdr3_length: 16
clone_size: .
d_call: TRBD2
cdr3_nt: TGTGCCAGCAGTGACTTCGGGACTAGCGCTACAGATACGCAGTATTTT
cdr3_aa: CASSDFGTSATDTQYF

v_call: TRBV28
j_call: TRBJ2-1
cdr3_length: 18
clone_size: .
d_call: TRBD1
cdr3_nt: TGTGCCAGCAGTTTGAGTACCGGTTTCGGGACAGGGTTTAATGAGCAGTTCTTC
cdr3_aa: CASSLSTGFGTGFNEQFF

v_call: TRBV5-1
j_call: TRBJ2-2
cdr3_length: 15
clone_size: few
d_call: .
cdr3_nt: TGCGCCAGCAGCTTGGATCCGGGAGTCGGCGGGGAGCTGTTTTTT
cdr3_aa: CASSLDPGVGGELFF

v_call: TRBV4-1
j_call: TRBJ2-1
cdr3_length: 12
clone_size: .
d_call: .
cdr3_nt: TGCGCCAGCAGCCAAGGGTCGGGACCCCAGTTCTTC
cdr3_aa: CASSQGSGPQFF

v_call: TRBV7-3
j_call: TRBJ2-7
cdr3_length: 14
clone_size: .
d_call: .
cdr3_nt: TGTGCCAGCAGCTTAGGGGGACTCGGATACGAGCAGTACTTC
cdr3_aa: CASSLGGLGYEQYF

v_call: TRBV6-5
j_call: TRBJ2-7
cdr3_length: 15
clone_size: .
d_call: .
cdr3_nt: TGTGCCAGCAGTTACCGCGGACAGCCTTTGAGCGAGCAGTACTTC
cdr3_aa: CASSYRGQPLSEQYF

v_call: TRBV10-1
j_call: TRBJ2-1
cdr3_length: 15
clone_size: many
d_call: TRBD2
cdr3_nt: TGCGCCAGCAGCAAGTCGCTAGCGGGCCACAATGAGCAGTTCTTC
cdr3_aa: CASSKSLAGHNEQFF

v_call: TRBV4-1
j_call: TRBJ1-2
cdr3_length: 16
clone_size: few
d_call: TRBD1
cdr3_nt: TGCGCCAGCAGCCAAGGTCGTCAGGGGGTAAACTATGGCTACACCTTC
cdr3_aa: CASSQGRQGVNYGYTF

v_call: TRBV2
j_call: TRBJ2-7
cdr3_length: 16
clone_size: .
d_call: TRBD2
cdr3_nt: TGTGCCAGCAGTGGGACTAGCGGGAGTAGCTCCTACGAGCAGTACTTC
cdr3_aa: CASSGTSGSSSYEQYF

v_call: TRBV19
j_call: TRBJ2-2
cdr3_length: 15
clone_size: .
d_call: TRBD2
cdr3_nt: TGTGCCAGTAGGCGGGAGTCTAGCAACACCGGGGAGCTGTTTTTT
cdr3_aa: CASRRESSNTGELFF

v_call: TRBV5-1
j_call: TRBJ2-1
cdr3_length: 15
clone_size: .
d_call: TRBD2
cdr3_nt: TGCGCCAGCAGCGAAACTAGCGTCTCCTACAATGAGCAGTTCTTC
cdr3_aa: CASSETSVSYNEQFF

v_call: TRBV19
j_call: TRBJ2-1
cdr3_length: 13
clone_size: few
d_call: .
cdr3_nt: TGTGCCAGTACCGGGACCGAGTACAATGAGCAGTTCTTC
cdr3_aa: CASTGTEYNEQFF

v_call: TRBV5-5
j_call: TRBJ1-1
cdr3_length: 14
clone_size: .
d_call: TRBD1
cdr3_nt: TGTGCCAGCAGCCCCGGACAGGAGAACACTGAAGCTTTCTTT
cdr3_aa: CASSPGQENTEAFF

v_call: TRBV7-2
j_call: TRBJ2-5
cdr3_length: 15
clone_size: once
d_call: .
cdr3_nt: TGTGCCAGCAGCTTATTCGGAGCGGTTATCGGGACCCAGTACTTC
cdr3_aa: CASSLFGAVIGTQYF

v_call: TRBV29-1
j_call: TRBJ1-1
cdr3_length: 13
clone_size: few
d_call: TRBD1
cdr3_nt: TGCAGCGGGTCGGGACAGACGAACACTGAAGCTTTCTTT
cdr3_aa: CSGSGQTNTEAFF

v_call: TRBV5-1
j_call: TRBJ2-1
cdr3_length: 15
clone_size: few
d_call: .
cdr3_nt: TGCGCCAGCAGCTCGGGGAGCGCGACCTACAATGAGCAGTTCTTC
cdr3_aa: CASSSGSATYNEQFF

v_call: TRBV5-6
j_call: TRBJ2-7
cdr3_length: 15
clone_size: .
d_call: .
cdr3_nt: TGTGCCAGCAGCTTAAAGGGAGCGGTCGCCTACGAGCAGTACTTC
cdr3_aa: CASSLKGAVAYEQYF

v_call: TRBV18
j_call: TRBJ1-5
cdr3_length: 14
clone_size: .
d_call: .
cdr3_nt: TGTGCCAGCGCCCCGGACGTACAGAATCAGCCCCAGCATTTT
cdr3_aa: CASAPDVQNQPQHF

v_call: TRBV5-4
j_call: TRBJ1-1
cdr3_length: 12
clone_size: .
d_call: .
cdr3_nt: TGTGCCAGCAGCTTGTGGGACACTGAAGCTTTCTTT
cdr3_aa: CASSLWDTEAFF

v_call: TRBV29-1
j_call: TRBJ1-2
cdr3_length: 12
clone_size: few
d_call: .
cdr3_nt: TGCAGCGCACCACGGGGGGAATATGGCTACACCTTC
cdr3_aa: CSAPRGEYGYTF

v_call: TRBV5-1
j_call: TRBJ2-7
cdr3_length: 17
clone_size: .
d_call: TRBD2
cdr3_nt: TGCGCCAGCTCACCCGCCCTGTTAGCGGGAATGACCTACGAGCAGTACTTC
cdr3_aa: CASSPALLAGMTYEQYF

v_call: TRBV4-1
j_call: TRBJ2-1
cdr3_length: 16
clone_size: .
d_call: TRBD2
cdr3_nt: TGCGCCAGCAGCCAAGATGGAGCGGGGGTCTACAATGAGCAGTTCTTC
cdr3_aa: CASSQDGAGVYNEQFF

v_call: TRBV7-9
j_call: TRBJ1-4
cdr3_length: 14
clone_size: .
d_call: TRBD1
cdr3_nt: TGTGCCAGCAGCTGGGGACAGGGGACTGAAAAACTGTTTTTT
cdr3_aa: CASSWGQGTEKLFF

v_call: TRBV5-1
j_call: TRBJ2-3
cdr3_length: 12
clone_size: few
d_call: .
cdr3_nt: TGCGCCAGCAGCTTGTCGCAGGATACGCAGTATTTT
cdr3_aa: CASSLSQDTQYF

v_call: TRBV6-5
j_call: TRBJ2-7
cdr3_length: 14
clone_size: once
d_call: TRBD2
cdr3_nt: TGTGCCAGCAGACCACCGGGACTAACCAGCGAGCGGTACTTC
cdr3_aa: CASRPPGLTSERYF

v_call: TRBV28
j_call: TRBJ1-2
cdr3_length: 14
clone_size: .
d_call: .
cdr3_nt: TGTGCCAGCAGTCCCCTCGGCTCGGTGGGAGGCTACACCTTC
cdr3_aa: CASSPLGSVGGYTF

v_call: TRBV30
j_call: TRBJ2-1
cdr3_length: 15
clone_size: .
d_call: TRBD2
cdr3_nt: TGTGCCTGGAGTGGCGGGACTAGCGGCTACAATGAGCAGTTCTTC
cdr3_aa: CAWSGGTSGYNEQFF